The count of the clone carrying this TCR beta chain is one. The data stem from a study of blood T cell repertoires in COVID-19. Study in general: Sites across the United States, Italy and Spain contributed samples from acute and convalescent COVID-19. T cells, B-cell-depleted T cells, or PBMCs supplied cDNA or gDNA.

In the original processing: Estimates of nucleated cell counts were drawn from the amplification of reference gene primers. Libraries were prepared by immunoSEQ multiplex PCR; TCRdb keeps only in-frame clonotypes and omits some of them. The V and J calls and clone size were taken over from that table, and D and trimming were inferred from the DNA. The sample holds 250,000 to 300,000 clones, approximately 85% seen once. V was cut by 3 bases and J by 2 bases, with 18 bases left in between. Germline V gives CDR1 SGHRS, CDR2 YFSETQ. The CDR3 has 17 residues. Input material: peripheral blood. The receptor was derived from a woman younger than 45 with acute or convalescent COVID-19. The chain links TRBV5-1 to TRBJ2-1; D ambiguous. The CDR3 DNA sequence: TGCGCCAGCAGCTCACCAACCCCGACAAGGACCTACAATGAGCAGTTCTTC. Its translation: CASSSPTPTRTYNEQFF.